These 26 T cell receptor beta chains were all obtained from the same sample, sequenced in a study of siplizumab effects on memory and regulatory T cells. Sequencing used immunoSEQ multiplex PCR; TCRdb keeps in-frame clones, though not all of them. The sample records around 100,000 clones, more than 85% being singletons. The sequenced sample was CD4+ T cells sorted from blood. The source is a human donor in good health. Some clones in this sample may be carry-over from other donors' samples.

The chain joins TRBV4-2 to TRBJ2-7; 8 nucleotides match TRBD1. V was pared by 0 bases and J by 4 bases, with 8 bases of the junction left unmatched. Germline loops: CDR1 LGHNA, CDR2 YNFKEQ. This CDR3 region has 16 residues. CDR3 DNA sequence: TGTGCCAGCAGCCAAGATTTAGGTAACAGGGGGTACGAGCAGTACTTC. Translated, it gives CASSQDLGNRGYEQYF.

CDR3 loop: CASSEGRRSGYTF. The CDR3 region has the DNA TGTGCCAGCAGCGAAGGACGGCGGAGTGGCTACACCTTC. This chain links TRBV14 with TRBJ1-2; D call uncertain. The CDR3 contains 13 residues. V shed 5 bases and J shed 7 bases, with 14 bases lying between them. The germline V gene has CDR1 SGHDN and CDR2 FVKESK.

The chain employs TRBV19 and TRBJ2-7; TRBD1 matches 8 bases. This CDR3 region has 14 residues. J was trimmed by 7 bases and V by 3 bases; bases with no gene match: 8. The germline CDR1 and CDR2 sequences are LNHDA and SQIVND (reference sequence). The CDR3 coding sequence is TGTGCCAGTAGTATTTTGGGACAGGTTGAAGAGCAGTACTTC. This translates into CASSILGQVEEQYF.

A single count supports this clone. The chain recombines TRBV6-1 with TRBJ2-7; TRBD1 matches 10 bases. J gave up 7 bases and V 6 bases, and 3 bases lay outside the gene matches. The CDR3 covers 12 residues. Germline CDR1 reads MNHNS; CDR2 reads SASEGT. CDR3 residues: CASRGQGNEQYF. In nucleotides, the CDR3 is TGTGCCAGCAGGGGACAGGGGAATGAGCAGTACTTC.

Note on this clone: This same CDR3 is encoded by further DNA sequences in the sample. The CDR3 DNA sequence: TGTGCCAGCAGCGGGACAGCTAACTATGGCTACACCTTC. It codes for CASSGTANYGYTF. This chain joins TRBV6-1 and TRBJ1-2, with TRBD1 matching 7 bases. In germline, CDR1 is MNHNS, CDR2 SASEGT. Unmatched junction bases numbered 1, after V lost 6 bases and J lost 0 bases. The CDR3 is 13 residues long.

The chain has TRBV7-9 and TRBJ2-1; TRBD2 aligns across 12 bases. The germline V gene encodes CDR1 SEHNR and CDR2 FQNEAQ (reference sequence). V lost 10 bases to trimming and J lost 6 bases; unmatched junction nucleotides: 10. This CDR3 comprises 15 residues. The CDR3 DNA is TGTGCCAACAATTATCTAGCGGGAGGGCCCAATGAGCAGTTCTTC. Protein sequence: CANNYLAGGPNEQFF.

This chain connects TRBV4-1 to TRBJ2-5; D gene uncertain. TRBJ2-7 matches the DNA end more closely, so the J call is doubtful. CDR1 MGHRA and CDR2 YSYEKL come from the germline V gene. The length of the CDR3 is 15 residues. For the CDR3, the DNA is TGCGCCAGCAGCCAAGTAGGCAGAGGATGGAACGAGCAGTACTTC. Translating it yields CASSQVGRGWNEQYF.

The V and J genes are TRBV5-5 and TRBJ2-3; D is undetermined. The CDR3 is 13 residues long. Trimming removed 2 bases from V and 4 bases from J, with 8 bases in between. Germline CDR1 reads SGHKS; CDR2 reads YYEKEE (reference sequence). The CDR3 loop is CASSFPGADTQYF. For the CDR3, the DNA is TGTGCCAGCAGCTTCCCTGGGGCAGATACGCAGTATTTT.

The chain recombines TRBV19 with TRBJ1-5; unclear D gene. CDR1 is LNHDA, CDR2 SQIVND, per germline (reference sequence). The CDR3 extends over 15 amino acids. V lost 6 bases and J lost 0, with 12 bases in between. The chain's CDR3 is CASSQDAGSNQPQHF. CDR3 nucleotides: TGTGCCAGTAGCCAAGATGCCGGTAGCAATCAGCCCCAGCATTTT. Looking up the rest from reference TRBV19 and TRBJ1-5 gives the full variable domain: DGGITQSPKYLFRKEGQNVTLSCEQNLNHDAMYWYRQDPGQGLRLIYYSQIVNDFQKGDIAEGYSVSREKKESFPLTVTSAQKNPTAFYLCASSQDAGSNQPQHFGDGTRLSIL.

The chain couples TRBV5-1 to TRBJ2-3; a weak D match, TRBD1 (6 bases). Trimming took off 6 bases at V and 1 base at J, with 9 bases between the two ends. Germline-derived CDR1 and CDR2 are SGHRS and YFSETQ. The CDR3 is 13 residues long. In DNA, the CDR3 is TGCGCCAGCAAAAGACAGGGCACAGATACGCAGTATTTT. It is translated as CASKRQGTDTQYF.

The chain employs TRBV7-9 and TRBJ2-3; TRBD2 might be the D (5 bases). Germline-derived CDR1 and CDR2 are SEHNR and FQNEAQ (reference sequence). V dropped 3 bases and J dropped 5 bases, with 12 bases sitting between them. The CDR3 sequence is 14 residues long. CDR3 residues: CASSLSGMLDTQYF. The CDR3 DNA sequence: TGTGCCAGCAGCTTGTCCGGGATGTTAGATACGCAGTATTTT.

This chain links TRBV21-1 with TRBJ2-1; whether TRBD2, the table's D call, matches the DNA was not checked. TRBV21-1 is reported as a pseudogene. This CDR3 is built from 16 residues. CDR3 sequence reads: CASSTRLAGANNEQFF. DNA for the CDR3: TGTGCCAGCAGCACCAGACTAGCGGGAGCGAACAATGAGCAGTTCTTC.

This chain uses TRBV11-3 with TRBJ1-6; D is unresolved. V was shortened by 5 bases and J by 8 bases, with 10 bases between the two germline ends. CDR1 is SGHNT and CDR2 is YENEEA in the germline V gene. The CDR3 totals 13 residues. CDR3 bases: TGTGCCAGCAGCCTCTGGGATGATTCACCCCTCCACTTT. Its protein product is CASSLWDDSPLHF.

This chain links TRBV6-6 with TRBJ2-7; maybe TRBD2 (5 bases). Germline CDR1 reads MNHNY; CDR2 reads SVGAGI (reference sequence). The CDR3 is 14 residues long. V was clipped by 2 bases and J by 2 bases, with 10 bases between them. In DNA, the CDR3 is TGTGCCAGCAGTTACCTAGCTATTACCTACGAGCAGTACTTC. It codes for CASSYLAITYEQYF.

The chain has TRBV6-5 and TRBJ2-7; 10 bases agree with TRBD1. This CDR3 region has 15 residues. Trimming at V came to 5 bases and at J to 3 bases, leaving 7 bases not matched to a gene. Per germline, CDR1 MNHEY and CDR2 SVGAGI. Here the CDR3 reads CASSKPGQGLYEQYF. In DNA form, the CDR3 reads TGTGCCAGCAGTAAACCGGGACAGGGGCTCTACGAGCAGTACTTC.

A note on this clone: One end of the junction is discordant with germline, which a read error may explain. Additional DNA sequences in this sample encode the identical CDR3. The gene calls are TRBV27 and TRBJ1-2, with TRBD1 matching 7 bases. CDR1 is MNHEY, CDR2 SMNVEV, per germline (reference sequence). The CDR3 loop spans 15 amino acids. CDR3 in DNA: TGTGCTAGCAGGGGTCGACAGGGATTCACCGGTGGCTACACCTTC. Translated, it gives CASRGRQGFTGGYTF.

The table lists this clone with a count of one. The V call is TRBV5-1, the J call TRBJ1-2; D possibly corresponds to TRBD1 (5 bases). V shed 7 bases and J shed 4 bases, with 17 bases lying between them. Germline CDR1 is SGHRS and CDR2 is YFSETQ. CDR3 length: 14 amino acids. For the CDR3, the DNA is TGCGCCAGCTCCCTCCCACAGGCCGGCTATGGCTACACCTTC. Translated, it gives CASSLPQAGYGYTF.

Of note for this clone: The same CDR3 can be traced to other DNA sequences in this sample. The chain uses TRBV9 and TRBJ1-5; D unresolved. The V gene's germline CDR1 is SGDLS and CDR2 YYNGEE. V was trimmed by 0 bases and J by 0 bases, leaving 7 bases between them. This CDR3 comprises 15 residues. The CDR3 loop is CASSVDGHSNQPQHF. The CDR3 DNA follows: TGTGCCAGCAGCGTAGACGGCCATAGCAATCAGCCCCAGCATTTT.

This clone came up a few times. The V and J genes are TRBV5-6 and TRBJ1-5; D is ambiguous. With 7 bases removed from V and 8 bases from J, the gap between germline ends came to 4 bases. The CDR3 loop spans 9 amino acids. CDR1 and CDR2 (germline): SGHDT, YYEEEE. The chain's CDR3 is CASQEPQHF. DNA of the CDR3: TGTGCCAGCCAGGAGCCCCAGCATTTT.

The CDR3 sequence is CAIRPERENNEQFF. The CDR3 DNA follows: TGTGCCATCAGACCCGAGCGGGAGAATAATGAGCAGTTCTTC. The chain employs TRBV10-3 and TRBJ2-1, with 8 positions matching TRBD2. The CDR3 is made up of 14 amino acids. The germline V gene has CDR1 ENHRY and CDR2 SYGVKD. The J segment lost 7 bases and the V segment lost 6 bases, leaving 8 bases of the junction unmatched.

This chain joins TRBV7-2 and TRBJ1-2; 9 bases fit TRBD1. This CDR3 spans 13 amino acids. V was pared by 5 bases and J by 5 bases, with 3 bases of the junction left unmatched. From germline, CDR1 is SGHTA and CDR2 FQGNSA. The CDR3 sequence: CASSLDRGYGYTF. The CDR3 DNA reads TGTGCCAGCAGCCTTGACAGGGGGTATGGCTACACCTTC.

The rearrangement joins TRBV4-1 to TRBJ2-5; D gene uncertain. The length of the CDR3 is 15 residues. Trimming removed 0 bases at V and 5 bases at J, with 13 bases between. Germline values: CDR1 MGHRA, CDR2 YSYEKL. CDR3 sequence reads: CASSQEGRLEETQYF. As DNA, the CDR3 is TGCGCCAGCAGCCAAGAAGGCAGGTTGGAGGAGACCCAGTACTTC.

V is TRBV7-9 and J is TRBJ1-4; 11 positions agree with TRBD1. In germline, CDR1 is SEHNR, CDR2 FQNEAQ (reference sequence). V gave up 5 bases and J gave up 7 bases; unmatched junction bases: 9. This CDR3 region has 16 residues. The CDR3 spells CASSPGQGAFGEKLFF. CDR3 bases: TGTGCCAGCAGCCCAGGACAGGGGGCATTTGGTGAAAAACTGTTTTTT.

This chain connects TRBV6-6 to TRBJ2-3; D tentatively reads TRBD1 or TRBD2 (5 bases each). V was clipped by 0 bases and J by 6 bases, with 13 bases between them. The CDR3 totals 15 residues. The germline CDR1 and CDR2 sequences are MNHNY and SVGAGI (reference sequence). CDR3 sequence reads: CASSYSKRGPDTQYF. For the CDR3, the DNA is TGTGCCAGCAGTTACTCGAAGAGGGGCCCGGATACGCAGTATTTT.

CDR3 nucleotide sequence: TGTGCCAGCAGCGTAATCGGTACGAGACTAGCGGGAGTCCCAGATACGCAGTATTTT. Its translation: CASSVIGTRLAGVPDTQYF. The V gene is TRBV9, the J gene TRBJ2-3; 12 nucleotides match TRBD2. V was pared by 1 base and J by 4 bases, with 13 bases of the junction left unmatched. Per the germline V gene, CDR1 is SGDLS and CDR2 is YYNGEE. This CDR3 has 19 residues.

The chain combines TRBV7-2 with TRBJ2-1, with 9 bases fitting TRBD2. The CDR3 extends over 16 amino acids. V dropped 10 bases and J dropped 0; count of bases not matched to a gene: 10. Germline V CDR1 and CDR2: SGHTA, FQGNSA. This chain's CDR3 is CAILKSGRNSYNEQFF. The CDR3 DNA reads TGTGCCATCTTAAAAAGCGGGAGGAACTCCTACAATGAGCAGTTCTTC.